This T cell receptor beta chain is drawn from a study of blood T cell repertoires in COVID-19. Study overall: Acute and convalescent COVID-19 samples came from the United States, Italy and Spain. Sources were T cells, B-cell-depleted T cells, or PBMCs; the material itself was cDNA or gDNA.

Per the original data handling: The assay estimated nucleated cells by amplifying reference gene primers. Profiled with immunoSEQ multiplex PCR; TCRdb holds only in-frame clones, not every one. V and J calls and clone size are as listed in that table; D and trimming were resolved from the DNA. The sample shows 200,000 to 300,000 clones, 70% to 90% of them seen only once. The V gene's germline CDR1 is MNHNS and CDR2 SASEGT. This CDR3 is 16 amino acids long. V was shortened by 1 base and J by 9 bases, with 19 bases between the two germline ends. The sequenced sample was peripheral blood. This sequence originates from a man aged 60-69 years with acute or convalescent COVID-19. The rearrangement links TRBV6-1 to TRBJ1-5; D is ambiguous. The DNA for the CDR3 is TGTGCCAGCAGTGAAGAGAGAGGGATGGGATCTCGGCCCCAGCATTTT. Translated, it gives CASSEERGMGSRPQHF.